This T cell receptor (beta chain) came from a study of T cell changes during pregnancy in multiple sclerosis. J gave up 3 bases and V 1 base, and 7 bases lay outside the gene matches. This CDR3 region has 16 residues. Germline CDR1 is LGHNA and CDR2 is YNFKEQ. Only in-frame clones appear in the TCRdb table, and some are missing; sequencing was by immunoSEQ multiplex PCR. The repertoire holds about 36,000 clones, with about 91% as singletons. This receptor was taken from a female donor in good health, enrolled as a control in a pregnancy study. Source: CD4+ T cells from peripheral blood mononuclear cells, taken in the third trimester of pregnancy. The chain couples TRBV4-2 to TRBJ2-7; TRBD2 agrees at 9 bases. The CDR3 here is CASSQASGGGGYEQYF. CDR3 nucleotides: TGTGCCAGCAGCCAAGCCTCCGGCGGGGGGGGCTACGAGCAGTACTTC.